These 30 T cell receptor beta chains were all obtained from the same sample, sequenced in a study of molecular identifiers for immune sequencing clone quantification. TCRdb called the PCR reads again in MiXCR, with one record for every CDR3 protein. The sample contains 490,000 or so distinct CDR3 sequences, roughly 24% of which appear only once. Sample: naive CD8+ T cells from blood, with Jurkat cell RNA spiked in. Subset specified: FACS-sorted CD8+CD4-CCR7+CD45RA+ naive T cells. The receptors come from a human donor in good health. Some libraries in this study had Jurkat cell RNA spiked in.

As to this clonotype: Mismatch with germline at one junction end may stem from a read error. The CDR3 loop reads CASSLTTGNQHQHF. CDR3 DNA sequence: TGTGCCAGCAGTTTGACCACAGGGAATCAGCACCAGCATTTT. The chain couples TRBV12-3 or TRBV12-4 to TRBJ1-5; D is possibly TRBD1 (6 bases). The CDR3 is 14 residues long.

In this sample, this clonotype turned up a few times. This chain joins TRBV13 and TRBJ2-3, with 14 bases lining up with TRBD2. Germline V lookup: CDR1 PRHDT, CDR2 FYEKMQ (reference sequence). The V segment lost 5 bases and the J segment 2 bases; nucleotides outside the gene matches: 3. The CDR3 covers 16 residues. CDR3 in DNA: TGTGCCAGCAGCCAGGGACTAGCGGGGGCCACAGATACGCAGTATTTT. This translates into CASSQGLAGATDTQYF.

This clonotype was seen at least ten times. The chain uses TRBV25-1 and TRBJ2-3; a possible D gene is TRBD2 (6 bases). Trimming stripped 5 bases from V and 2 bases from J, with 11 bases between. CDR3 length: 14 amino acids. Germline loops: CDR1 MGHDK, CDR2 SYGVNS. CDR3 region: CASSPWDFTDTQYF. The CDR3 bases are TGTGCCAGCAGTCCCTGGGACTTCACAGATACGCAGTATTTT.

This clonotype has a count of ten or more. This sequence joins TRBV29-1 and TRBJ2-2; 8 positions match TRBD1. J lost 1 base, V lost 0 bases, and 4 bases had no gene match. The CDR3 extends over 16 amino acids. Germline CDR1 and CDR2: SQVTM and ANQGSEA. The CDR3: CSVEDRTGMNTGELFF. The CDR3 DNA follows: TGCAGCGTTGAAGATCGGACAGGGATGAACACCGGGGAGCTGTTTTTT.

Details on this clonotype: A much more abundant neighbour one base away suggests this may be a read error. The conserved closing phenylalanine or tryptophan is absent in this CDR3, likely reflecting a read error. This chain joins TRBV12-3 or TRBV12-4 and TRBJ2-2; 7 bases fit TRBD1. The CDR3 runs to 20 residues. Trimming removed 2 bases from V and 2 bases from J; junction bases left unmatched: 17. CDR3 in amino acids: CASSLLWALNTGVNTGELFS. CDR3 in DNA: TGTGCCAGCAGTTTACTCTGGGCACTCAATACAGGGGTCAACACCGGGGAGCTGTTTTCT.

The J gene is TRBJ2-1, the V gene TRBV30; TRBD2 aligns across 7 bases. This CDR3 is built from 11 residues. The germline CDR1 and CDR2 sequences are GTSNPN and SVGIG (reference sequence). V shed 1 base, J shed 10 bases, and the junction held 1 base outside the gene matches. CDR3 loop: CAWSGGGEQFF. The CDR3 DNA sequence: TGTGCCTGGAGTGGGGGGGGAGAGCAGTTCTTC.

This clonotype was recorded a few times. A read error may be the cause here, since a much bigger clone is one base away. The missing conserved phenylalanine or tryptophan at the end of this CDR3 makes a read error likely. The gene calls are TRBV12-3 or TRBV12-4 and TRBJ2-3; TRBD2 matches at 9 bases. The CDR3 sequence is 15 residues long. Trimming at V came to 4 bases and at J to 5 bases, leaving 7 bases not matched to a gene. CDR3 region: CASSSPSGGQDTQYS. The CDR3 DNA reads as TGTGCCAGCAGTTCTCCCAGCGGGGGGCAAGATACGCAGTATTCT.

On this clonotype itself: With a much larger clone just one base away, this may be a read error. Given the absence of the conserved phenylalanine or tryptophan at the CDR3 end, a read error is likely. The V gene is TRBV9, the J gene TRBJ2-3; D is possibly TRBD1 (5 bases). CDR1 SGDLS and CDR2 YYNGEE come from the germline V gene. The CDR3 is made up of 14 amino acids. Trimming removed 1 base from V and 2 bases from J, with 8 bases in between. In nucleotides, the CDR3 is TGTGCCAGCAGCGTAACAGGTACCACAGATACGCAGTATTAT. As protein: CASSVTGTTDTQYY.

This clonotype was seen repeatedly, ten times or more. The chain uses TRBV25-1 and TRBJ2-1, with D possibly being TRBD1 (5 bases). This CDR3 spans 15 amino acids. Trimming pared 3 bases from V and 4 bases from J, leaving 13 bases between. Looked up from germline, CDR1 is MGHDK and CDR2 is SYGVNS. In nucleotides, the CDR3 is TGTGCCAGCAGTGACCCTGACAGAATATACAATGAGCAGTTCTTC. Translated, it gives CASSDPDRIYNEQFF. The entire variable domain, with the rest obtained from reference TRBV25-1 and TRBJ2-1, is as follows: EADIYQTPRYLVIGTGKKITLECSQTMGHDKMYWYQQDPGMELHLIHYSYGVNSTEKGDLSSESTVSRIRTEHFPLTLESARPSHTSQYLCASSDPDRIYNEQFFGPGTRLTVL.

The rearrangement joins TRBV7-9 to TRBJ2-3; D possibly uses TRBD1 or TRBD2 (6 bases each). V lost 3 bases to trimming and J lost 0 bases, with 19 bases between them. The CDR3 loop spans 18 amino acids. Germline assignment: CDR1 SEHNR and CDR2 FQNEAQ (reference sequence). The CDR3 region has the DNA TGTGCCAGCAGCTTCACAGGGACTGGAGCTAAAAGCACAGATACGCAGTATTTT. Amino acid sequence: CASSFTGTGAKSTDTQYF. Complete variable domain (other parts from reference TRBV7-9 and TRBJ2-3): DTGVSQNPRHKITKRGQNVTFRCDPISEHNRLYWYRQTLGQGPEFLTYFQNEAQLEKSRLLSDRFSAERPKGSFSTLEIQRTEQGDSAMYLCASSFTGTGAKSTDTQYFGPGTRLTVL.

The J gene is TRBJ1-5, the V gene TRBV4-1; D not certain. In germline, CDR1 is MGHRA, CDR2 YSYEKL. V lost 0 bases, J lost 5 bases, and 11 bases lay in between. This CDR3 has 15 amino acids. This chain's CDR3 is CASSQERDTYQPQHF. CDR3 nucleotides: TGCGCCAGCAGCCAAGAAAGAGACACCTATCAGCCCCAGCATTTT.

This clonotype occurred many times. CDR3 amino acids: CASSPPTASSYEQYF. The CDR3 nucleotides read TGTGCCAGCAGCCCCCCGACAGCGAGCTCCTACGAGCAGTACTTC. J is TRBJ2-7 and V is TRBV13, with D perhaps matching TRBD1 (5 bases). Trimming removed 5 bases at V and 0 bases at J, with 14 bases between. CDR1 and CDR2 (germline): PRHDT, FYEKMQ (reference sequence). This CDR3 has 15 residues.

This clonotype appeared many times. The chain joins TRBV5-6 to TRBJ1-2, with unresolved D. Germline V gene data show CDR1 as SGHDT and CDR2 as YYEEEE. This CDR3 contains 15 residues. Trimming shortened V by 2 bases and J by 4 bases, and 15 bases separated the two germline ends. The CDR3: CASSLRLRHSYGYTF. For the CDR3, the DNA is TGTGCCAGCAGCTTAAGGTTGCGCCATAGCTATGGCTACACCTTC.

This clonotype was picked up a small number of times. V gene TRBV29-1 combines with J gene TRBJ1-2; tentative D call: TRBD1 (6 bases). V shed 3 bases and J shed 2 bases, with 13 bases lying between them. The CDR3 contains 14 residues. Germline-derived CDR1 and CDR2 are SQVTM and ANQGSEA. The CDR3: CSVEGGGRNYGYTF. CDR3 nucleotides: TGCAGCGTTGAGGGGGGGGGCAGGAACTATGGCTACACCTTC.

Note on this clonotype: A much larger clone lies one base from this, so it may be a read error. This chain joins TRBV23-1 and TRBJ2-5; TRBD1 aligns across 7 bases. TRBV23-1 is an open reading frame whose function is uncertain. V lost 4 bases and J lost 5; bases outside the gene matches: 10. The CDR3 totals 15 residues. The CDR3 spells CASSRRGRLEETQYF. CDR3 nucleotide sequence: TGCGCCAGCAGTCGAAGGGGGCGCCTCGAGGAGACCCAGTACTTC.

The chain recombines TRBV5-6 with TRBJ2-1; weak D call: TRBD2 (5 bases). The germline V and J ends were trimmed by 4 bases and 7 bases, with 15 bases remaining between them. Per the germline V gene, CDR1 is SGHDT and CDR2 is YYEEEE. CDR3 length: 14 residues. In DNA, the CDR3 is TGTGCCAGCAGCATGGGAGCGTTGGGGAATGAGCAGTTCTTC. Translation gives CASSMGALGNEQFF.

The chain joins TRBV2 to TRBJ1-5; tentative D call: TRBD1 (6 bases). Germline CDR1 SNHLY, CDR2 FYNNEI. Trimming pared 6 bases from V and 6 bases from J, leaving 15 bases between. The CDR3 contains 14 residues. The CDR3: CASSGGRGVQPQHF. The CDR3 bases are TGTGCCAGCAGCGGGGGAAGGGGGGTTCAGCCCCAGCATTTT.

A remark on this clonotype: A junction boundary mismatches the germline segment, possibly from a read error. This chain joins TRBV19 and TRBJ2-4; possibly TRBD1 for D (7 bases). The germline CDR1 and CDR2 sequences are LNHDA and SQIVND (reference sequence). CDR3 length: 14 amino acids. The CDR3 spells CATIGGGAKHIQYF. In nucleotides, the CDR3 is TGTGCCACCATTGGAGGGGGCGCCAAACACATTCAGTACTTC.

This clonotype was detected a few times. The V and J genes are TRBV12-3 or TRBV12-4 and TRBJ1-5; no reliable D call. The CDR3 runs to 14 residues. The V gene lost 7 bases and the J gene lost 3 bases, with 13 bases spanning the gap. The CDR3, as DNA: TGTGCCAGCACCGTCGAAGGGAACAATCAGCCCCAGCATTTT. It specifies CASTVEGNNQPQHF.

In regard to this clonotype: The junction does not match germline at one end; this may be a read error. The gene calls are TRBV13 and TRBJ1-1, with no clear D. Germline V gives CDR1 PRHDT, CDR2 FYEKMQ (reference sequence). This CDR3 is built from 11 residues. The DNA for the CDR3 is TGTGCCAGCCGTGACTCGCCTGAAGCTCTCTTT. Residues: CASRDSPEALF.

Only a few counts were recorded for this clonotype. The chain is built from TRBV28 and TRBJ2-1; 7 nucleotides align to TRBD1. Per the germline V gene, CDR1 is MDHEN and CDR2 is SYDVKM. This CDR3 region has 15 residues. J was trimmed by 2 bases and V by 5 bases; bases with no gene match: 6. The CDR3 DNA sequence: TGTGCCAGCAGTAAGCCGGGACAGCCCTACAATGAGCAGTTCTTC. Residues: CASSKPGQPYNEQFF.

This clonotype showed up many times. V gene TRBV25-1 combines with J gene TRBJ1-6, with D hard to call. Looked up from germline, CDR1 is MGHDK and CDR2 is SYGVNS. The CDR3 runs 15 residues. V lost 3 bases to trimming and J lost 0 bases, with 6 bases between them. CDR3 protein: CASSESDSYNSPLHF. The CDR3 coding sequence is TGTGCCAGCAGTGAGAGTGACTCCTATAATTCACCCCTCCACTTT.

This clonotype has a count of ten or more. CDR3 bases: TGTGCCAGCAGCCCCCCGCAGGCCCAGTCGGGCACTGAAGCTTTCTTT. Protein product: CASSPPQAQSGTEAFF. V and J are TRBV7-9 and TRBJ1-1; D gene uncertain. The V gene lost 5 bases and the J gene lost 4 bases, with 20 bases spanning the gap. The CDR3 is 16 amino acids. In germline, CDR1 is SEHNR, CDR2 FQNEAQ (reference sequence).

With regard to this clonotype: A read error may be the cause here, since a much bigger clone is one base away. CDR3 DNA sequence: TGTGCCAGCAGTTTCCAGGCCTACGGGCAGTACTTC. The encoded protein is CASSFQAYGQYF. This chain connects TRBV28 to TRBJ2-7; the D is unclear. The CDR3 runs 12 residues. Germline V gene sequence: CDR1 MDHEN, CDR2 SYDVKM. The variable domain in full, completed from reference TRBV28 and TRBJ2-7, reads DVKVTQSSRYLVKRTGEKVFLECVQDMDHENMFWYRQDPGLGLRLIYFSYDVKMKEKGDIPEGYSVSREKKERFSLILESASTNQTSMYLCASSFQAYGQYFGPGTRLTVT.

This clonotype appeared many times. The genes are TRBV13 and TRBJ2-7; the match to TRBD1 covers 7 bases. This CDR3 has 14 residues. V shed 5 bases and J 4 bases; nucleotides not matched to a gene: 8. Germline lookup yields CDR1 PRHDT and CDR2 FYEKMQ (reference sequence). This CDR3 reads CASSQALRGYEQYF. The CDR3 DNA is TGTGCCAGCAGCCAGGCCCTCAGGGGGTACGAGCAGTACTTC.

This clonotype came up many times. The chain links TRBV28 to TRBJ2-7; D remains unclear. V lost 5 bases, J lost 3 bases, and 2 bases lay in between. This CDR3 has 10 amino acids. Per the germline V gene, CDR1 is MDHEN and CDR2 is SYDVKM. The CDR3 here is CASSLYEQYF. The CDR3 coding sequence is TGTGCCAGCAGTCTCTACGAGCAGTACTTC. Based on the CDR3 plus reference TRBV28 and TRBJ2-7, the full variable domain is DVKVTQSSRYLVKRTGEKVFLECVQDMDHENMFWYRQDPGLGLRLIYFSYDVKMKEKGDIPEGYSVSREKKERFSLILESASTNQTSMYLCASSLYEQYFGPGTRLTVT.

The rearrangement uses TRBV29-1 and TRBJ2-2; D is possibly TRBD1 (5 bases). The CDR3 is 12 residues long. Trimming left V 5 bases short and J 7 bases short, with 11 bases between. Germline loops: CDR1 SQVTM, CDR2 ANQGSEA. The chain's CDR3 is CSVPGFSGELFF. The CDR3 DNA reads as TGCAGCGTTCCAGGGTTTAGCGGGGAGCTGTTTTTT.

This clonotype was seen a handful of times. The chain links TRBV7-9 to TRBJ1-1, with TRBD1 identical over 8 bases. The CDR3 contains 15 residues. Germline loops: CDR1 SEHNR, CDR2 FQNEAQ (reference sequence). V dropped 5 bases and J dropped 4; count of bases not matched to a gene: 9. The DNA for the CDR3 is TGTGCCAGCAGCGTCGGACAGGGCGTTATCACTGAAGCTTTCTTT. The encoded protein is CASSVGQGVITEAFF.

This clonotype was seen only a few times. V and J are TRBV7-9 and TRBJ1-2; D gene ambiguous. Germline values: CDR1 SEHNR, CDR2 FQNEAQ (reference sequence). This CDR3 spans 15 amino acids. Trimming shortened V by 6 bases and J by 0 bases, and 14 bases separated the two germline ends. The CDR3 is CASSGEAHPNYGYTF. The CDR3 coding sequence is TGTGCCAGCAGTGGTGAGGCGCACCCTAACTATGGCTACACCTTC.

At least ten counts were recorded for this clonotype. The chain employs TRBV9 and TRBJ2-6; D possibly corresponds to TRBD2 (5 bases). Germline assignment: CDR1 SGDLS and CDR2 YYNGEE. CDR3 length equals 13 residues. V shed 4 bases and J shed 6 bases, with 8 bases lying between them. The CDR3: CASSPRAANVLTF. The CDR3, as DNA: TGTGCCAGCAGCCCGAGGGCGGCCAACGTCCTGACTTTC.